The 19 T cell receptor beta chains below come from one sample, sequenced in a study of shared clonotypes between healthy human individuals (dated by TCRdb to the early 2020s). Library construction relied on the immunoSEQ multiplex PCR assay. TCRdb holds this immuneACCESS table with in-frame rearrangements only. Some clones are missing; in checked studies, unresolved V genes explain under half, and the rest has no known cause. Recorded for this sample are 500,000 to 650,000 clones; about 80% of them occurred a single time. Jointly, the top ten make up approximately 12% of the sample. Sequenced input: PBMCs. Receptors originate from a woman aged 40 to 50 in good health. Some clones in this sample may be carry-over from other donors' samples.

CDR3 DNA: TGTGCCAGCAGTCCTACTTTATACGGGTCTGCCTACAATGAGCAGTTCTTC. It encodes CASSPTLYGSAYNEQFF. V and J are TRBV28 and TRBJ2-1; no reliable D call. CDR3 length: 17 residues. Between the trimmed V and J ends, which lost 5 bases and 2 bases, there was a span of 19 bases. Looked up from germline, CDR1 is MDHEN and CDR2 is SYDVKM.

CDR3 residues: CAWISSLGIYYGYTF. The DNA for the CDR3 is TGTGCCTGGATTTCCTCCCTCGGGATATACTATGGCTACACCTTC. The V and J genes are TRBV30 and TRBJ1-2, with D unclear. V dropped 4 bases and J dropped 3 bases, with 18 bases sitting between them. CDR1 GTSNPN and CDR2 SVGIG come from the germline V gene (reference sequence). The CDR3 totals 15 residues.

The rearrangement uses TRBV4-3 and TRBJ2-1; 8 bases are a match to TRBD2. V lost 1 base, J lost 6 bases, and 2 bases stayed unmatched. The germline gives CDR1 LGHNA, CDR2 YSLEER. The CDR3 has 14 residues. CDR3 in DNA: TGCGCCAGCAGCCAAGTGACTAGCGTCAATGAGCAGTTCTTC. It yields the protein CASSQVTSVNEQFF.

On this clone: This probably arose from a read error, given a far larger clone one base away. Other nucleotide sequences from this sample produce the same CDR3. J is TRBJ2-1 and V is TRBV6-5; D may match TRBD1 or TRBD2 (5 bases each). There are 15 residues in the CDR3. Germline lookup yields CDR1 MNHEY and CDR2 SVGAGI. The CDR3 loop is CASSKTGTLYNEQFF. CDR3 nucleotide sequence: TGTGCCAGCAGTAAAACCGGGACCCTTTACAATGAGCAATTCTTC.

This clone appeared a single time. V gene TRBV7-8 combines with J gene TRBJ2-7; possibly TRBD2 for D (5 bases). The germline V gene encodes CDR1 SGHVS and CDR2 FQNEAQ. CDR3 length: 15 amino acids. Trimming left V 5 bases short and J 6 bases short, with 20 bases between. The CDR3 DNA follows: TGTGCCAGCAGCCTACTAGACGGGATAGGCTCCGAGCAGTACTTC. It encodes CASSLLDGIGSEQYF.

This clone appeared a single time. The CDR3 DNA reads TGTGCCAGCAGTTTATCGCCGGACCATCAGCCCCAGCATTTT. This codes for CASSLSPDHQPQHF. The rearrangement joins TRBV27 to TRBJ1-5; D call uncertain. Germline V gene sequence: CDR1 MNHEY, CDR2 SMNVEV (reference sequence). V lost 0 bases and J lost 5, with 8 bases in between. The length of the CDR3 is 14 residues.

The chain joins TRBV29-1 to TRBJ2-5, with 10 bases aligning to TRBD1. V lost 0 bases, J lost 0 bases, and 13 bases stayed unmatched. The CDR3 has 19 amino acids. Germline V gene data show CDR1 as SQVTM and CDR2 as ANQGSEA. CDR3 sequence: CSVEDTRTGGGLYQETQYF. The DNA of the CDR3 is TGCAGCGTTGAAGATACTCGGACAGGGGGGGGACTGTACCAAGAGACCCAGTACTTC.

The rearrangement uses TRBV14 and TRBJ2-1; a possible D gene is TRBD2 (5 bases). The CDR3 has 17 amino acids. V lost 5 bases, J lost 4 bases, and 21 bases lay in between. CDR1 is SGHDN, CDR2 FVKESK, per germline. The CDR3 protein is CASSVVRGNWVYNEQFF. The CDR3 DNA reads TGTGCCAGCAGCGTAGTTCGAGGGAATTGGGTATACAATGAGCAGTTCTTC.

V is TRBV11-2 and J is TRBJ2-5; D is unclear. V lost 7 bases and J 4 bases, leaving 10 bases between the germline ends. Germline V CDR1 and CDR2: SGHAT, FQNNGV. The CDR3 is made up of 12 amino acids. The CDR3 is CASTRPGETQYF. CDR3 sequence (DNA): TGTGCCAGCACCAGACCTGGAGAGACCCAGTACTTC.

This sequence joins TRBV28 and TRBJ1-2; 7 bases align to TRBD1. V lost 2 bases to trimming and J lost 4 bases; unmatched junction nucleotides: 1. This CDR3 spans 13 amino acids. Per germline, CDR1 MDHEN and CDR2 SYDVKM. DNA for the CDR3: TGTGCCAGCAGTTTAAGGGGGCCCTATGGCTACACCTTC. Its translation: CASSLRGPYGYTF.

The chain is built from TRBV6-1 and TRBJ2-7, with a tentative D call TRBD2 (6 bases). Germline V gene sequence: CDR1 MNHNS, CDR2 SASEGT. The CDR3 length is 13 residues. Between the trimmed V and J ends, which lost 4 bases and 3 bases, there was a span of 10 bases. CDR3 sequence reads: CASSVGTHYEQYF. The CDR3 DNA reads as TGTGCCAGCAGTGTGGGGACTCACTACGAGCAGTACTTC.

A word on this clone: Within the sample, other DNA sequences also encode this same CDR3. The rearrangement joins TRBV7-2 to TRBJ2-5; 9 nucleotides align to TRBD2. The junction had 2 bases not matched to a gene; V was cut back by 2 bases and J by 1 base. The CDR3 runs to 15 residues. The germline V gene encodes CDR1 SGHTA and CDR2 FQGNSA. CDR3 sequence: CASSLTSGSQETQYF. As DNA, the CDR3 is TGTGCCAGCAGCTTAACTAGCGGGTCCCAAGAGACCCAGTACTTC.

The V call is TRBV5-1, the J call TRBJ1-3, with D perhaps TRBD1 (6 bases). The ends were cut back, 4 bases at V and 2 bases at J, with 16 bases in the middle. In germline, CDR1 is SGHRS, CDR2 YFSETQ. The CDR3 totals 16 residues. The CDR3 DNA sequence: TGCGCCAGCAGCATAGAGGGGGGCTCCCCTGGAAACACCATATATTTT. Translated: CASSIEGGSPGNTIYF.

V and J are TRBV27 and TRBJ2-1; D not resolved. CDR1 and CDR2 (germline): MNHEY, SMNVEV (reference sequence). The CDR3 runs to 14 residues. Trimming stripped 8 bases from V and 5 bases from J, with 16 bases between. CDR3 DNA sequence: TGTGCCAGCCATACCGGTGGGCCCCACAATGAGCAGTTCTTC. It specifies CASHTGGPHNEQFF.

In DNA form, the CDR3 reads TGTGCCAGCAGTTTTTCCGGGGTAAGTCAGCCCCAGCATTTT. It codes for CASSFSGVSQPQHF. The chain employs TRBV27 and TRBJ1-5, with unresolved D. V gave up 3 bases and J gave up 6 bases, with 12 bases separating them. The CDR3 totals 14 residues. Germline V gene sequence: CDR1 MNHEY, CDR2 SMNVEV (reference sequence).

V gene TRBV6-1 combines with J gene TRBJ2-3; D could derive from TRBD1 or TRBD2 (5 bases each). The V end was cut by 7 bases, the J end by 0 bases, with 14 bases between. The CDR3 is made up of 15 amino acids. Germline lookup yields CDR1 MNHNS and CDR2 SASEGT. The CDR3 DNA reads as TGTGCCAGCAACACAGGAGGCTTCAGCACAGATACGCAGTATTTT. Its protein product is CASNTGGFSTDTQYF.

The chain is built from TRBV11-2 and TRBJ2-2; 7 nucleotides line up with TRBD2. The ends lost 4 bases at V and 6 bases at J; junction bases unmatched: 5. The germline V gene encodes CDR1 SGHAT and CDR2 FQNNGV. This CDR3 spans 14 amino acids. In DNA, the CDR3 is TGTGCCAGCAGCTCCCGACTAGCTGCCGGGGAGCTGTTTTTT. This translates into CASSSRLAAGELFF.

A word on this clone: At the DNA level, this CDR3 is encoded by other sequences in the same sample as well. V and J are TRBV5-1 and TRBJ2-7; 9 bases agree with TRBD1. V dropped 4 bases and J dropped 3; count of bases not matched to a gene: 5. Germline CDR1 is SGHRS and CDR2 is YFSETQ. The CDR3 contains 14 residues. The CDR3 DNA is TGCGCCAGCAGCCTGGACAGGGGAGGCTACGAGCAGTACTTC. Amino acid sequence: CASSLDRGGYEQYF.

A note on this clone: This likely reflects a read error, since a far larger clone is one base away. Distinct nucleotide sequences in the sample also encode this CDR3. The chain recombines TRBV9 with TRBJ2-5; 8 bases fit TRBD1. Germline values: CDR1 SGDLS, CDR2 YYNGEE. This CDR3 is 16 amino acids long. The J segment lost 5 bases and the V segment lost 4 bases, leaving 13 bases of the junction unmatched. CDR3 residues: CASSPAQGDGQETQYF. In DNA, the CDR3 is TGTGCCAGCAGCCCCGCACAGGGGGATGGCCAGGAGACCCAGTACTTC.